Detailed here is one T cell receptor beta chain. Antigen specificity is unknown. Via MiXCR, TCRdb re-called the 5' RACE reads, giving one row per CDR3 protein. The table lists about 190,000 distinct CDR3 sequences, roughly 30% of them singletons, with about an eighth in the top ten. The sample originates from a study of T-cell memory formation after mild COVID-19. General study findings and limits: Among contracting clones, CD4+ were mainly CM/EM and CD8+ enriched in EMRA.

V was clipped by 0 bases and J by 9 bases, with 15 bases between them. In germline, CDR1 is LGHDT, CDR2 YNNKEL (reference sequence). CDR3 length: 14 amino acids. The TCR sequence derives from an adult woman who had mild COVID-19 (a few samples of this study predate the infection). Cell type and time point are not known. The sequenced material came from PBMCs or a T cell subset sorted from them (not recorded which). The chain recombines TRBV3-1 with TRBJ2-7; D is uncertain. In nucleotides, the CDR3 is TGTGCCAGCAGCCAAGATTTCCGGCTAGATGGGCAGTACTTC. Translating gives CASSQDFRLDGQYF.